The text below deals with one TCR beta chain. Its specificity is not known. This sample is drawn from a study of T cells after yellow fever vaccination. CDR1 and CDR2 from the germline V gene are MNHEY and SVGAGI. J lost 8 bases, V lost 3 bases, and 4 bases had no gene match. This CDR3 has 13 amino acids. Points from the study as a whole: Abundant clonotypes from the bulk population could get into FACS-sorted repertoires as contaminants. Most clones from primary vaccination resurfaced after the booster (96% CD4, around 91% CD8). The secondary T-cell response peaked on day 5, not day 15, but was weaker.

Template switching with 5'RACE generated the TCR cDNA and added a universal primer site and UMIs. Via MiXCR, TCRdb re-called the 5' RACE reads, giving one row per CDR3 protein. The table lists some 160,000 distinct CDR3 sequences, around 9.7% of them singletons, with around 40% in the top ten. V is TRBV6-5 and J is TRBJ1-1; 9 bases line up with TRBD1. This sequence was found in a man aged 18 to 30 who received the YFV17D yellow fever vaccine. Here the sequenced sample was CD8+ T cells sorted from PBMCs, taken 45 days after the yellow fever booster vaccination. As DNA, the CDR3 is TGTGCCAGCAGTTATGACAGGGGGTTGGAAGCTTTCTTT. This codes for CASSYDRGLEAFF.